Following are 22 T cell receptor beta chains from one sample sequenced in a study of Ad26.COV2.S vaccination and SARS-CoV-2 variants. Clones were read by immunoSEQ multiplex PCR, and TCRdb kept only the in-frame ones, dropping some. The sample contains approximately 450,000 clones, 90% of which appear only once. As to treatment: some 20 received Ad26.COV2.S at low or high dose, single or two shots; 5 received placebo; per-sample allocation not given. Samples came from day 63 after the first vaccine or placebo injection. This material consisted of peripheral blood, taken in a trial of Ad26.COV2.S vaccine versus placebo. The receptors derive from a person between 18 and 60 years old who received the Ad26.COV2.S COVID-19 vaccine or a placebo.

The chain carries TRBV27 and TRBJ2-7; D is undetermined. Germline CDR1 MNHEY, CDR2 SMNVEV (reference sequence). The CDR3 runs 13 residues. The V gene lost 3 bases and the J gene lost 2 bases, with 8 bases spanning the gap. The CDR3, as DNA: TGTGCCAGCAGTTTGGGCGGAACCTACGAGCAGTACTTC. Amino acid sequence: CASSLGGTYEQYF.

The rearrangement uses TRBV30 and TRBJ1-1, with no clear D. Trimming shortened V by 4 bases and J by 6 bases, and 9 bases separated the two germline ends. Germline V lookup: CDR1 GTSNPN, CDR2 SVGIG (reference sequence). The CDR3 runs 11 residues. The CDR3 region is CAWNRRSEAFF. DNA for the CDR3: TGTGCCTGGAACCGAAGATCTGAAGCTTTCTTT.

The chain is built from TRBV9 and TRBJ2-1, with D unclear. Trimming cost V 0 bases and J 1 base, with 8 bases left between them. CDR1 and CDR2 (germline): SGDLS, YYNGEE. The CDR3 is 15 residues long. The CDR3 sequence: CASSVAGESYNEQFF. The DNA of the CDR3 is TGTGCCAGCAGCGTAGCGGGCGAGTCCTACAATGAGCAGTTCTTC.

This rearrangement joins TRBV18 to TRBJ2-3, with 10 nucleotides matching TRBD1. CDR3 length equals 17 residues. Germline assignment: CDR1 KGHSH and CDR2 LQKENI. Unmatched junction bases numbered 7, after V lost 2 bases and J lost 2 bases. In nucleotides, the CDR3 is TGTGCCAGCTCACCAAACCTTGGACAGGGGGACACAGATACGCAGTATTTT. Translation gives CASSPNLGQGDTDTQYF.

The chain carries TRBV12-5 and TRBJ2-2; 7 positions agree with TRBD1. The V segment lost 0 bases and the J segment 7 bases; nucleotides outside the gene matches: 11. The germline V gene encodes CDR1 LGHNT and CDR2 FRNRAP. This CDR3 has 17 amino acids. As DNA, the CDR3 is TGTGCTAGTGGTTTGGTACCCCGACAGGGTCGCAGCGGGGAGCTGTTTTTT. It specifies CASGLVPRQGRSGELFF.

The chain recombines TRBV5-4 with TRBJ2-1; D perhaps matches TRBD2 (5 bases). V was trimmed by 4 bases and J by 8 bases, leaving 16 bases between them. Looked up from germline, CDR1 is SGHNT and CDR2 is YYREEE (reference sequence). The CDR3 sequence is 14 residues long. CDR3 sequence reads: CASSGELAQHEQFF. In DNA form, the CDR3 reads TGTGCCAGCAGCGGAGAGCTAGCCCAACATGAGCAGTTCTTC.

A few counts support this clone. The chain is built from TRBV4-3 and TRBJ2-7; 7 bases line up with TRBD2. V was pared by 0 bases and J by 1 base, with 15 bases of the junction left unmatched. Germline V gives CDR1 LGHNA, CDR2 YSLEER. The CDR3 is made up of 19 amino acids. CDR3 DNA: TGCGCCAGCAGCCAAGATATTTCCCGGGGCGGGAGTTTTTCCTACGAGCAGTACTTC. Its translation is CASSQDISRGGSFSYEQYF.

The CDR3 here is CATSSGLRGTNEKLFF. CDR3 nucleotides: TGTGCCACCAGCAGTGGATTAAGGGGGACTAATGAAAAACTGTTTTTT. This chain connects TRBV15 to TRBJ1-4; D might be TRBD1 (6 bases). The V end lost 3 bases, the J end lost 2 bases, and 13 bases lay between the germline ends. Germline CDR1 is LNHNV and CDR2 is YYDKDF (reference sequence). The CDR3 sequence is 16 residues long.

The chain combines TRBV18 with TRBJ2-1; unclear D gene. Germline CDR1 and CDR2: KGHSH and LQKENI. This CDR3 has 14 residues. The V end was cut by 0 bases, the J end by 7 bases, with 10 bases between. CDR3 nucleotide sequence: TGTGCCAGCTCACCACCGAGTATAAGGAATGAGCAGTTCTTC. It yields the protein CASSPPSIRNEQFF.

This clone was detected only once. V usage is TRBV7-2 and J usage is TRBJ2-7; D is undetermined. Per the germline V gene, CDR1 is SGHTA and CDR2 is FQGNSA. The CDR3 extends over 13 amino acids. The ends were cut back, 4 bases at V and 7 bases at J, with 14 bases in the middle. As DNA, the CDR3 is TGTGCCAGCAGCTCCGAAGCCGGATGGGAGCAGTACTTC. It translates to CASSSEAGWEQYF.

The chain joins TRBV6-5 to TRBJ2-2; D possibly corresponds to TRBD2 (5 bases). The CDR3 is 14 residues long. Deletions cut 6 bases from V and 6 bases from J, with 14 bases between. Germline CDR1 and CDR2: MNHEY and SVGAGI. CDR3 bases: TGTGCCAGCAGCCCCGCCACTAGGGCCGGGGAGCTGTTTTTT. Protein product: CASSPATRAGELFF.

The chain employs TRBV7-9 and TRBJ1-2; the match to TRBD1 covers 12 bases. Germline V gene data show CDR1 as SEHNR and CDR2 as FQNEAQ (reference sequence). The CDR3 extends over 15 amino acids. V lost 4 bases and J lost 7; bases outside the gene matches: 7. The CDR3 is CASSSGQGARVGYTF. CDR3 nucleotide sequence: TGTGCCAGCAGCTCGGGACAGGGGGCGCGGGTTGGCTACACCTTC.

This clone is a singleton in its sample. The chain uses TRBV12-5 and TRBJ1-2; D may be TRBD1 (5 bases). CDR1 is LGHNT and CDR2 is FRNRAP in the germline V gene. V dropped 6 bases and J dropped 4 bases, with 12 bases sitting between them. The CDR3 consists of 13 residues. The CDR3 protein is CASGPPTAYGYTF. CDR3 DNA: TGTGCTAGTGGCCCCCCGACAGCCTATGGCTACACCTTC.

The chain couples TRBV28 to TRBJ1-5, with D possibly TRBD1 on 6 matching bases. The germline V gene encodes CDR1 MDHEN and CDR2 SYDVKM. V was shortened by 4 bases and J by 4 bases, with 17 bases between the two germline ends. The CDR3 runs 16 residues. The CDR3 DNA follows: TGTGCCAGCAGTTCGGGGGGCGCGGGGGTGAATCAGCCCCAGCATTTT. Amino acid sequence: CASSSGGAGVNQPQHF.

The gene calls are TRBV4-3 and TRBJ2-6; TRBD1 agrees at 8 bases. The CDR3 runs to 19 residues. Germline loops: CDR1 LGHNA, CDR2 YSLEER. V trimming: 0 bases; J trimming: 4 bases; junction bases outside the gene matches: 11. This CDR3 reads CASSQDEGQEGSGANVLTF. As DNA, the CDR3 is TGCGCCAGCAGCCAAGATGAGGGACAGGAGGGCTCGGGGGCCAACGTCCTGACTTTC.

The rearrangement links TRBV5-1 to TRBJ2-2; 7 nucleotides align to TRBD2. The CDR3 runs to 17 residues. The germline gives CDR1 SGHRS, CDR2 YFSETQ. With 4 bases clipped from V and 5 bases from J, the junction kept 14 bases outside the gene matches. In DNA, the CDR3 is TGCGCCAGCAGCGCGACAATAGCGGGCGGTCCAACCGGGGAGCTGTTTTTT. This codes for CASSATIAGGPTGELFF. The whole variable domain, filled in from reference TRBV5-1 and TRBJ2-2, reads KAGVTQTPRYLIKTRGQQVTLSCSPISGHRSVSWYQQTPGQGLQFLFEYFSETQRNKGNFPGRFSGRQFSNSRSEMNVSTLELGDSALYLCASSATIAGGPTGELFFGEGSRLTVL.

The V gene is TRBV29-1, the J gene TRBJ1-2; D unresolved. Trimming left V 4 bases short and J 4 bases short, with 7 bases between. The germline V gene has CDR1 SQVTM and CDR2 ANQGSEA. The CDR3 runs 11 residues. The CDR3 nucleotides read TGCAGCGTTGGGGTCCTCTATGGCTACACCTTC. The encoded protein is CSVGVLYGYTF.

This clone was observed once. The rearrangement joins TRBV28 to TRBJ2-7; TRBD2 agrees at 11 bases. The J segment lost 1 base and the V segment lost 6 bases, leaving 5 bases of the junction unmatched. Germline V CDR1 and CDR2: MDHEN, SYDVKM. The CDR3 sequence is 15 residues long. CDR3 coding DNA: TGTGCCAGCAGGGCTGTAGCGGGAGGGTCCTACGAGCAGTACTTC. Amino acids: CASRAVAGGSYEQYF.

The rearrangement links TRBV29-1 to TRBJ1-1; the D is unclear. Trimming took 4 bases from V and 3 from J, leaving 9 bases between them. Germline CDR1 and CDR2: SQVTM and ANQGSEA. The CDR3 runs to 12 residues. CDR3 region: CSVVRQDTEAFF. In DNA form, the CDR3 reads TGCAGCGTTGTTCGTCAGGACACTGAAGCTTTCTTT. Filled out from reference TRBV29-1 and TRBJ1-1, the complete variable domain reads SAVISQKPSRDICQRGTSLTIQCQVDSQVTMMFWYRQQPGQSLTLIATANQGSEATYESGFVIDKFPISRPNLTFSTLTVSNMSPEDSSIYLCSVVRQDTEAFFGQGTRLTVV.

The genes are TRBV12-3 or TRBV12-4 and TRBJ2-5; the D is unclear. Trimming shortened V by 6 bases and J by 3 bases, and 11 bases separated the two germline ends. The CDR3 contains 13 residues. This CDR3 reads CASRRSGEETQYF. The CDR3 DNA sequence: TGTGCCAGCAGGAGAAGTGGGGAAGAGACCCAGTACTTC.

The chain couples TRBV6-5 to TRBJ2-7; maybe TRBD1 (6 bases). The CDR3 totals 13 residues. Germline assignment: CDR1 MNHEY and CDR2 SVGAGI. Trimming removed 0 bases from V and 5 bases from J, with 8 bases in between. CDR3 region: CASSYSGTNEQYF. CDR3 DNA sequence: TGTGCCAGCAGTTACTCTGGGACAAACGAGCAGTACTTC.

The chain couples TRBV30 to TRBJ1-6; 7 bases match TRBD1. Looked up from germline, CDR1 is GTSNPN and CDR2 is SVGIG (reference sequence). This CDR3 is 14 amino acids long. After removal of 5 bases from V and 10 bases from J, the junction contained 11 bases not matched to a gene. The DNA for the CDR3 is TGTGCCTGGTCCAGGGGGGATTCGGGGTCACCCCTCCACTTT. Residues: CAWSRGDSGSPLHF.